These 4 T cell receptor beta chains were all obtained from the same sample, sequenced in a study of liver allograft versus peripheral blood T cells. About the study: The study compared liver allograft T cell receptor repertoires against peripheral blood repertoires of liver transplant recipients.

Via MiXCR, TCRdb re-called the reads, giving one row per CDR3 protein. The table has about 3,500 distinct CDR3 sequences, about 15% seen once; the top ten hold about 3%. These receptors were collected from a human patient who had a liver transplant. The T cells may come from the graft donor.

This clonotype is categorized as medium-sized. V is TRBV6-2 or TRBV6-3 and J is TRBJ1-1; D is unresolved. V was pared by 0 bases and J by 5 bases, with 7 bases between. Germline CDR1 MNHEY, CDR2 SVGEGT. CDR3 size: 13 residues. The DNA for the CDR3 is TGTGCCAGCAGTTACTCCGGCAGAACTGAAGCTTTCTTT. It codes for CASSYSGRTEAFF.

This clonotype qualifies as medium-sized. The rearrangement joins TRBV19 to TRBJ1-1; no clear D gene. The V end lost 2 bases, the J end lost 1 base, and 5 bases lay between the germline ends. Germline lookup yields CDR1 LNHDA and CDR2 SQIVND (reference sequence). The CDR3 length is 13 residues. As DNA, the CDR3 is TGTGCCAGTAGTATAACAGCGAACACTGAAGCTTTCTTT. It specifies CASSITANTEAFF.

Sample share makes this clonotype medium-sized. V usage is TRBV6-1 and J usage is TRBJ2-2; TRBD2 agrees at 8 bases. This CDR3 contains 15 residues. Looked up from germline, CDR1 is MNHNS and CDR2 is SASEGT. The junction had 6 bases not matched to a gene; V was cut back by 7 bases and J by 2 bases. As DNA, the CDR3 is TGTGCCAGCAAGTTAAGCGGGAGTAACACCGGGGAGCTGTTTTTT. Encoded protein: CASKLSGSNTGELFF.

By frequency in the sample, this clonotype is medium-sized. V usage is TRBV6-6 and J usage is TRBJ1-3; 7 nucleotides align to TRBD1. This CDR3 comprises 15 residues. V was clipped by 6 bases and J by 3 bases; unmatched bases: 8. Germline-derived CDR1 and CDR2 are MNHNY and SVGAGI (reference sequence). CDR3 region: CASRETGAGGNTIYF. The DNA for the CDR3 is TGTGCCAGCAGAGAAACAGGGGCTGGTGGAAACACCATATATTTT.